Only one count was recorded for the clone carrying this T cell receptor beta chain. Its antigen is undetermined. One junction end disagrees with the germline gene, perhaps due to a read error. One entry per CDR3 protein, called by TCRdb with MiXCR from the 5' RACE reads. The table includes about 130,000 distinct CDR3 sequences, approximately 8.4% detected once. The data originate from a study of T cells after yellow fever vaccination. Whole-study results and caveats: Reappearance after the booster was seen for most primary-vaccination clones, at 96% CD4 and 88% CD8. Abundant clonotypes from the bulk population could have been carried over as contaminants into FACS-sorted repertoires.

CDR3 length: 15 residues. This TCR was sampled from a man between 18 and 35 years old who received the YFV17D yellow fever vaccine. The chain uses TRBV12-3 or TRBV12-4 and TRBJ2-2, with TRBD2 identical over 9 bases. The sequencing used CD8+ T cells sorted from PBMCs, collected on the day of the yellow fever booster vaccination. CDR3 nucleotide sequence: TGTGCCAGCAGTCTAGCGGGACCGAACACCGGGGAGCTGTTTTTT. It codes for CASSLAGPNTGELFF.